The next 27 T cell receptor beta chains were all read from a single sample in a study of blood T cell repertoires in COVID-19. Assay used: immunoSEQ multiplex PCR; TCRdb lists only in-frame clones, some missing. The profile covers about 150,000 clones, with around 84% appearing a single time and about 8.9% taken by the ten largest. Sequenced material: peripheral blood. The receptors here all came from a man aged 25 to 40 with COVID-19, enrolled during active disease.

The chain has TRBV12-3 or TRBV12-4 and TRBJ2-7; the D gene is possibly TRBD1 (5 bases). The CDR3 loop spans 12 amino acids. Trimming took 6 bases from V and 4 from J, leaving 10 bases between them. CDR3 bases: TGTGCCAGCAGGAGCCAGGGTTACGAGCAGTACTTC. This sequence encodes CASRSQGYEQYF.

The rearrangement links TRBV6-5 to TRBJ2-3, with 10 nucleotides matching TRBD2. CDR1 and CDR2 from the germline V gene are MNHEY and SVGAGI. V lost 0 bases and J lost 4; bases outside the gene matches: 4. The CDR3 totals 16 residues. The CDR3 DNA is TGTGCCAGCAGTTACTCGAAGCGGGAGGGACCAGATACGCAGTATTTT. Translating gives CASSYSKREGPDTQYF.

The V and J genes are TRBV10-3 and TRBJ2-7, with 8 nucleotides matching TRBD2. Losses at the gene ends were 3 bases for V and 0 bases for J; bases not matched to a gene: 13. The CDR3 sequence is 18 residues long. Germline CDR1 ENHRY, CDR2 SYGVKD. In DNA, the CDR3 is TGTGCCATCAGTGACCCCCTAGTAGCGGGAACGAGCTCCTACGAGCAGTACTTC. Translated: CAISDPLVAGTSSYEQYF.

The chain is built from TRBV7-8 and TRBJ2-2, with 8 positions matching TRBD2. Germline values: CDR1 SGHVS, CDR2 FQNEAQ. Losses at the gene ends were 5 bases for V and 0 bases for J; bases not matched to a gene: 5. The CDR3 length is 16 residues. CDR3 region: CASSPGLAPNTGELFF. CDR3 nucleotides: TGTGCCAGCAGCCCTGGACTAGCACCGAACACCGGGGAGCTGTTTTTT.

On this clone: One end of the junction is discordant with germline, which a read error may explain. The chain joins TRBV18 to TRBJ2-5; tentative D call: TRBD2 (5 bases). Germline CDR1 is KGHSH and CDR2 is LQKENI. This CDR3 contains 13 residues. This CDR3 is CATLEEVQGTQYF. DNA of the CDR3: TGTGCCACCCTGGAGGAGGTCCAAGGGACCCAGTACTTC.

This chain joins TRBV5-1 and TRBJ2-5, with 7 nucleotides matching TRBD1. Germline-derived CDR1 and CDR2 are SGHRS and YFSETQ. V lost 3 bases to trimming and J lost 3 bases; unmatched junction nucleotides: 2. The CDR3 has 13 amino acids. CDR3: CASSYQGEETQYF. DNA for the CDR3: TGCGCCAGCAGCTATCAGGGGGAAGAGACCCAGTACTTC.

The CDR3 region has the DNA TGTGCCAGCAGCGGTGCAGGCTCCAACTACGAGCAGTACTTC. Protein sequence: CASSGAGSNYEQYF. The rearrangement joins TRBV3-1 (or the pseudogene TRBV3-2) to TRBJ2-7; D remains ambiguous. This CDR3 is built from 14 residues. With 5 bases removed from V and 3 bases from J, the gap between germline ends came to 14 bases. Germline V gives CDR1 LGHDT, CDR2 YNNKEL (reference sequence).

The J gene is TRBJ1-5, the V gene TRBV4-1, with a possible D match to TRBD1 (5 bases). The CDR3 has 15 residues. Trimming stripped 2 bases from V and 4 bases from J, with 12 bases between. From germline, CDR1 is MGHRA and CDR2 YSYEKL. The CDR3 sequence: CASSQTSAGNQPQHF. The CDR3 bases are TGCGCCAGCAGCCAAACTTCAGCAGGGAATCAGCCCCAGCATTTT.

Here the CDR3 reads CASSFRDRGSIEQFF. In DNA, the CDR3 is TGTGCCAGCAGCTTCCGGGACAGGGGATCGATTGAGCAGTTCTTC. The V call is TRBV5-6, the J call TRBJ2-1, with 10 bases identical to TRBD1. Trimming removed 2 bases from V and 9 bases from J; junction bases left unmatched: 8. CDR1 is SGHDT and CDR2 is YYEEEE in the germline V gene. The CDR3 has 15 residues.

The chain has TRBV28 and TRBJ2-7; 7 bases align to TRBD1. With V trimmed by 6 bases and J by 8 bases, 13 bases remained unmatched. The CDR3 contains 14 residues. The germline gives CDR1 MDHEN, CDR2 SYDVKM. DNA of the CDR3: TGTGCCAGCAGCCAGGGGGATGTACGTAGTCAGCAGTACTTC. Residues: CASSQGDVRSQQYF.

CDR3 coding DNA: TGTGCCAGCAGTTCCAGGGGACAGAACTACAATGAGCAGTTCTTC. Protein sequence: CASSSRGQNYNEQFF. This chain links TRBV6-5 with TRBJ2-1, with 7 bases aligning to TRBD1. CDR1 is MNHEY, CDR2 SVGAGI, per germline. The CDR3 totals 15 residues. Trimming removed 4 bases from V and 3 bases from J; junction bases left unmatched: 6.

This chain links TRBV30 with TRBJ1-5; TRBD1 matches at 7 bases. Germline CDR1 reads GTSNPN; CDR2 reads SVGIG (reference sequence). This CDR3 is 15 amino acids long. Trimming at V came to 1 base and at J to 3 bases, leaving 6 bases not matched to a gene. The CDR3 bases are TGTGCCTGGAGTGCACTGGGGACAGTCAATCAGCCCCAGCATTTT. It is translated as CAWSALGTVNQPQHF.

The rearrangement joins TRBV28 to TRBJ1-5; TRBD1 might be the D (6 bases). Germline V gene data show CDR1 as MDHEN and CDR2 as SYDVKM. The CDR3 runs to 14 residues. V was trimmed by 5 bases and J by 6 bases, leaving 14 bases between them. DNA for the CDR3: TGTGCCAGCAGTACTAACAGGGCAGGTCAGCCCCAGCATTTT. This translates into CASSTNRAGQPQHF.

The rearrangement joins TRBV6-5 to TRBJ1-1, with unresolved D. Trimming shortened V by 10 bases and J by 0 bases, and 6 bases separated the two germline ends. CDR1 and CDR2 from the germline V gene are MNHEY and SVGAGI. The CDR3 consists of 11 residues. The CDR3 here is CATYLNTEAFF. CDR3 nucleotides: TGTGCCACCTACCTGAACACTGAAGCTTTCTTT.

This CDR3 is CASSLGDRETQYF. CDR3 nucleotides: TGCGCCAGCAGCTTGGGGGACAGGGAGACCCAGTACTTC. The J gene is TRBJ2-5, the V gene TRBV5-1; 8 nucleotides align to TRBD1. V lost 0 bases, J lost 5 bases, and 0 bases stayed unmatched. Germline loops: CDR1 SGHRS, CDR2 YFSETQ. The CDR3 extends over 13 amino acids.

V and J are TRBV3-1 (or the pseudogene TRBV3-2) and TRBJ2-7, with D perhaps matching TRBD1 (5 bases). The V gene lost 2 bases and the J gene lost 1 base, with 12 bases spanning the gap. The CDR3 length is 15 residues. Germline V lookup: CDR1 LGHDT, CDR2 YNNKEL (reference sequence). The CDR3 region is CASSQTDRQSYEQYF. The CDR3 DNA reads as TGTGCCAGCAGCCAAACTGACAGACAATCCTACGAGCAGTACTTC.

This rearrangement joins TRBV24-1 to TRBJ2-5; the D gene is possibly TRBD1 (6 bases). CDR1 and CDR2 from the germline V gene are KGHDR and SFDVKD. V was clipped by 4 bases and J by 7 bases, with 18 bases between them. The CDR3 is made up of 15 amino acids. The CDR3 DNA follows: TGTGCCACCAGTGACATACAGGGATCGGTATCGACCCAGTACTTC. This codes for CATSDIQGSVSTQYF.

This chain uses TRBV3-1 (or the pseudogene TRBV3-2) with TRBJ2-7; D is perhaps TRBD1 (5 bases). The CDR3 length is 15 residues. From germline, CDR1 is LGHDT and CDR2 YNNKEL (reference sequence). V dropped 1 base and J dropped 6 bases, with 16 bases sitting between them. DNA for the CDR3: TGTGCCAGCAGCCAAGGGTCCTTCCAGGGCGTCGAGCAGTACTTC. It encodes CASSQGSFQGVEQYF.

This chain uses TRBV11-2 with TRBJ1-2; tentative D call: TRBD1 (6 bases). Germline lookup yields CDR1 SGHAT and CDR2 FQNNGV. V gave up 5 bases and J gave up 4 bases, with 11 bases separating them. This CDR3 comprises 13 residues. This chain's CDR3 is CASSTRTAYGYTF. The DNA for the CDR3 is TGTGCCAGCAGCACCCGGACAGCCTATGGCTACACCTTC.

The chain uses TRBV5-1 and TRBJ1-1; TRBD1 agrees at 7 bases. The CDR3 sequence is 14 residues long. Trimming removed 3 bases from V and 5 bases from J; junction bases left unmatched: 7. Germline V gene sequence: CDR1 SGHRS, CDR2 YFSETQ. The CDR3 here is CASSSARGLTEAFF. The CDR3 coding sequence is TGCGCCAGCAGCTCCGCCAGGGGGTTAACTGAAGCTTTCTTT.

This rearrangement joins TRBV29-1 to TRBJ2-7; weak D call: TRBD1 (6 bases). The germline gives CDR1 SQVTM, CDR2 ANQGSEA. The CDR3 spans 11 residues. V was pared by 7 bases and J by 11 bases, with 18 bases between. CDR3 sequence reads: CSASEGGPEYF. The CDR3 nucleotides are TGCAGCGCCTCTGAAGGGGGACCGGAGTACTTC.

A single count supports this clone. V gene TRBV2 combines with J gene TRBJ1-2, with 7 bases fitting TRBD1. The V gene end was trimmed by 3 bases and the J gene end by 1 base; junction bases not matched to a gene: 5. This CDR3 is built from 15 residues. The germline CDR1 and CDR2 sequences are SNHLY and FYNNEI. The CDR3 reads CASSDWGQLNYGYTF. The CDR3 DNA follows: TGTGCCAGCAGTGATTGGGGACAGCTTAACTATGGCTACACCTTC.

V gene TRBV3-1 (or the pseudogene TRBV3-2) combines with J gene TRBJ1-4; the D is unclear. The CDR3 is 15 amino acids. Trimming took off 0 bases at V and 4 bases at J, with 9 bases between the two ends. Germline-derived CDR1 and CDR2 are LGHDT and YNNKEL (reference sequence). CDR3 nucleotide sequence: TGTGCCAGCAGCCAAGATGGCAGGCTTAATGAAAAACTGTTTTTT. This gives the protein CASSQDGRLNEKLFF.

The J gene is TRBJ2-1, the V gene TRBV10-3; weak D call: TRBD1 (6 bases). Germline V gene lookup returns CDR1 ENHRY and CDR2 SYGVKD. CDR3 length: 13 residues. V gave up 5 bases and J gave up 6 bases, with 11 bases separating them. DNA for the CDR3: TGTGCCATCAGTACCTCACAGGGCAATGAGCAGTTCTTC. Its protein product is CAISTSQGNEQFF.

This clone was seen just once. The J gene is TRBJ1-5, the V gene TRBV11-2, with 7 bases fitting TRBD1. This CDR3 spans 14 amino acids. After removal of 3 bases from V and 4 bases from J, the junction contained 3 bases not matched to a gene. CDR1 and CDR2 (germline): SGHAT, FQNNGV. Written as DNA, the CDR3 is TGTGCCAGCAGCTTCCGACAGGGTAATCAGCCCCAGCATTTT. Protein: CASSFRQGNQPQHF.

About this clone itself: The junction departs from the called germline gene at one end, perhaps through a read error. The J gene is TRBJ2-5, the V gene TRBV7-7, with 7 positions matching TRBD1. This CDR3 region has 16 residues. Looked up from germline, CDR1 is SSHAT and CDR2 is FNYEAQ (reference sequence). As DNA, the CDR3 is TGTGCTAGCAGCACCCTTTCCAGGACAGGCAAAGAGACCCAGTACTTC. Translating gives CASSTLSRTGKETQYF.

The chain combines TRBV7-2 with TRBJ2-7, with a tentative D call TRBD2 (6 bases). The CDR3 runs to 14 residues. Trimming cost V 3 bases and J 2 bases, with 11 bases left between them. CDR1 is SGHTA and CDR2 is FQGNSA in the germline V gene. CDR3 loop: CASSFGGLTYEQYF. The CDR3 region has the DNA TGTGCCAGCAGCTTCGGGGGTTTGACCTACGAGCAGTACTTC.